The source of this T cell receptor beta chain is a study of blood T cells in healthy people across ages. Findings of the study overall: CMV status of donors was not determined, possibly confounding expanded clonotype changes.

There are 15 residues in the CDR3. CDR1 and CDR2 from the germline V gene are MDHEN and SYDVKM. Trimming took off 2 bases at V and 0 bases at J, with 10 bases between the two ends. A remark on this clonotype: What it recognizes is unknown.

Whenever a sample was processed, at least 6.5 million PBMCs were isolated. The authors ran a second PCR of 7 to 11 cycles using a sample-barcoded 5' primer and a J-beta primer mix. A single record per CDR3 protein comes from TCRdb applying MiXCR to the 5' RACE reads. This sample has about 1.5 million distinct CDR3 sequences, with about 45% found just once. V gene TRBV28 combines with J gene TRBJ1-1, with D unresolved. The sequence derives from a young woman in good health. The specimen sequenced was blood. This chain's CDR3 is CASSLTKVMNTEAFF. Written as DNA, the CDR3 is TGTGCCAGCAGTTTAACTAAGGTCATGAACACTGAAGCTTTCTTT. Drawing the rest from reference TRBV28 and TRBJ1-1, the complete variable domain is DVKVTQSSRYLVKRTGEKVFLECVQDMDHENMFWYRQDPGLGLRLIYFSYDVKMKEKGDIPEGYSVSREKKERFSLILESASTNQTSMYLCASSLTKVMNTEAFFGQGTRLTVV.